The 13 T cell receptor beta chains reported below all come from one sample, sequenced in a study of cytomegalovirus exposure and HLA in healthy donors. PCR primers comprised 60 Vbeta and 13 Jbeta primers. Data came from immunoSEQ multiplex PCR; TCRdb stores just in-frame clones and leaves some out. The sample carries roughly 140,000 clones, about 82% recorded once. Specimen: PBMCs. The receptor source for this set is a male donor in good health and CMV-seronegative.

CDR3 nucleotides: TGTGCCAGCAGCTTGACGGACAGGAGGAATGAGCAGTTCTTC. Its protein product is CASSLTDRRNEQFF. This chain links TRBV5-6 with TRBJ2-1; 7 bases match TRBD1. The ends lost 1 base at V and 7 bases at J; junction bases unmatched: 5. CDR1 SGHDT and CDR2 YYEEEE come from the germline V gene. This CDR3 contains 14 residues.

The chain uses TRBV13 and TRBJ2-2, with 13 bases that match TRBD2. CDR1 is PRHDT and CDR2 is FYEKMQ in the germline V gene (reference sequence). With 5 bases clipped from V and 3 bases from J, the junction kept 15 bases outside the gene matches. The CDR3 spans 20 residues. CDR3 protein: CASSPVTSGGPLNYTGELFF. The CDR3 DNA sequence: TGTGCCAGCAGCCCTGTGACTAGCGGGGGGCCCCTAAACTACACCGGGGAGCTGTTTTTT.

V is TRBV28 and J is TRBJ2-5; the match to TRBD2 covers 9 bases. The CDR3 has 23 amino acids. CDR1 is MDHEN and CDR2 is SYDVKM in the germline V gene. The V and J ends lost 8 bases and 0 bases, in that order; junction bases with no gene match: 31. The CDR3 loop reads CASCKWGTGGRVHSGEYQETQYF. The CDR3 DNA sequence: TGTGCCAGCTGCAAGTGGGGGACGGGCGGGAGGGTTCATTCGGGGGAGTACCAAGAGACCCAGTACTTC.

The CDR3 DNA follows: TGTGCCAGCAGCCAACCACAGGGGGCAGGGACTGAAGCTTTCTTT. Translated, it gives CASSQPQGAGTEAFF. The chain has TRBV14 and TRBJ1-1, with 9 nucleotides matching TRBD1. The CDR3 is made up of 15 amino acids. Trimming removed 2 bases from V and 5 bases from J; junction bases left unmatched: 6. CDR1 and CDR2 (germline): SGHDN, FVKESK.

The J gene is TRBJ1-1, the V gene TRBV18; maybe TRBD1 (5 bases). Germline V gene data show CDR1 as KGHSH and CDR2 as LQKENI. There are 17 residues in the CDR3. Between the trimmed V and J ends, which lost 2 bases and 1 base, there was a span of 17 bases. CDR3 in amino acids: CASSPLPGVGGNTEAFF. The CDR3 DNA reads as TGTGCCAGCTCACCATTACCGGGGGTAGGCGGGAACACTGAAGCTTTCTTT.

The chain is built from TRBV19 and TRBJ1-5; 10 bases align to TRBD1. V lost 3 bases to trimming and J lost 10 bases; unmatched junction nucleotides: 6. CDR3 length: 14 amino acids. Germline lookup yields CDR1 LNHDA and CDR2 SQIVND (reference sequence). The CDR3 sequence: CASSITTGGGPQHF. CDR3 bases: TGTGCCAGTAGTATTACGACAGGGGGCGGTCCCCAGCATTTT. Looking up the rest from reference TRBV19 and TRBJ1-5 gives the full variable domain: DGGITQSPKYLFRKEGQNVTLSCEQNLNHDAMYWYRQDPGQGLRLIYYSQIVNDFQKGDIAEGYSVSREKKESFPLTVTSAQKNPTAFYLCASSITTGGGPQHFGDGTRLSIL.

The chain combines TRBV7-9 with TRBJ2-1; 9 bases fit TRBD2. Trimming took 3 bases from V and 4 from J; bases not matched to a gene: 10. This CDR3 is built from 17 residues. Germline V gene data show CDR1 as SEHNR and CDR2 as FQNEAQ (reference sequence). The CDR3 loop is CASSFPPLAGFYNEQFF. The CDR3 region has the DNA TGTGCCAGCAGCTTCCCCCCACTAGCGGGCTTTTACAATGAGCAGTTCTTC.

The chain links TRBV28 to TRBJ1-2; 9 nucleotides agree with TRBD1. Germline trimming cut 5 bases from V and 4 bases from J; bases unmatched to any gene: 11. The CDR3 has 16 residues. Looked up from germline, CDR1 is MDHEN and CDR2 is SYDVKM. Here the CDR3 DNA reads TGTGCCAGCAGTCCCGGGACAGGGTCACCATTCTATGGCTACACCTTC. Amino acids: CASSPGTGSPFYGYTF.

V and J are TRBV7-9 and TRBJ2-1; perhaps TRBD1 as D (5 bases). CDR3 size: 17 residues. Germline CDR1 is SEHNR and CDR2 is FQNEAQ (reference sequence). V shed 2 bases and J shed 2 bases, with 16 bases lying between them. The CDR3 sequence: CASSLLPLQGPYNEQFF. As DNA, the CDR3 is TGTGCCAGCAGCTTACTCCCCTTGCAGGGCCCCTACAATGAGCAGTTCTTC.

The count of this clone is one. The chain uses TRBV18 and TRBJ2-1, with 8 bases identical to TRBD1. From germline, CDR1 is KGHSH and CDR2 LQKENI. The CDR3 is 14 amino acids. The junction had 1 base not matched to a gene; V was cut back by 2 bases and J by 4 bases. The CDR3 sequence: CASSPRTGYNEQFF. Written as DNA, the CDR3 is TGTGCCAGCTCACCAAGGACAGGGTACAATGAGCAGTTCTTC.

The chain joins TRBV7-2 to TRBJ2-3; the D gene is possibly TRBD2 (5 bases). CDR3 length: 14 residues. Deletions cut 3 bases from V and 6 bases from J, with 13 bases between. Germline V gene data show CDR1 as SGHTA and CDR2 as FQGNSA. The CDR3 nucleotides read TGTGCCAGCAGCTTTCTATCCCCGGGGGATACGCAGTATTTT. It codes for CASSFLSPGDTQYF.

This clone was recorded only once. The V gene is TRBV19, the J gene TRBJ1-1; unclear D gene. The V gene lost 3 bases and the J gene lost 4 bases, with 15 bases spanning the gap. The CDR3 has 15 residues. Germline CDR1 LNHDA, CDR2 SQIVND (reference sequence). This chain's CDR3 is CASSIGSGVVTEAFF. The DNA for the CDR3 is TGTGCCAGTAGTATCGGAAGCGGTGTAGTCACTGAAGCTTTCTTT.

V is TRBV30 and J is TRBJ2-3; possible D gene TRBD2, 5 bases. The germline gives CDR1 GTSNPN, CDR2 SVGIG (reference sequence). Trimming took 3 bases from V and 7 from J, leaving 17 bases between them. The CDR3 covers 14 residues. CDR3 DNA: TGTGCCTGGAGCGTAAGCGGCCCCCTACATACGCAGTATTTT. Translated: CAWSVSGPLHTQYF. Using reference TRBV30 and TRBJ2-3 for the parts outside the CDR3, the full variable domain is SQTIHQWPATLVQPVGSPLSLECTVEGTSNPNLYWYRQAAGRGLQLLFYSVGIGQISSEVPQNLSASRPQDRQFILSSKKLLLSDSGFYLCAWSVSGPLHTQYFGPGTRLTVL.